These 29 T cell receptor beta chains were sequenced from one sample in a study of OX40 agonist ivuxolimab in advanced cancers. Profiling relied on immunoSEQ multiplex PCR, and the TCRdb table lists in-frame clones only, not all of them. The sample lists 65,000 or so clones, roughly 80% occurring once. Sequencing used CD4+ or CD8+ T cells sorted from blood, obtained in a trial of the OX40 agonist ivuxolimab. These receptors were taken from an adult with an advanced solid tumor such as melanoma, head and neck, liver or kidney cancer.

Details on this clone: At one end the junction does not follow the germline gene, possibly because of a read error. The rearrangement uses TRBV29-1 and TRBJ2-5; 8 bases line up with TRBD2. Germline V CDR1 and CDR2: SQVTM, ANQGSEA. CDR3 length: 11 amino acids. In DNA, the CDR3 is TGCAGCGTTGCCGGGGGGGAGACCCGGTACTTC. Its translation: CSVAGGETRYF. Filled out from reference TRBV29-1 and TRBJ2-5, the complete variable domain reads SAVISQKPSRDICQRGTSLTIQCQVDSQVTMMFWYRQQPGQSLTLIATANQGSEATYESGFVIDKFPISRPNLTFSTLTVSNMSPEDSSIYLCSVAGGETRYFGPGTRLLVL.

The chain uses TRBV2 and TRBJ1-2; TRBD1 aligns across 9 bases. Germline CDR1 and CDR2: SNHLY and FYNNEI. V was pared by 8 bases and J by 2 bases, with 3 bases of the junction left unmatched. This CDR3 comprises 13 residues. The CDR3 here is CASRGQGNYGYTF. The DNA of the CDR3 is TGTGCCAGCCGTGGACAGGGGAACTATGGCTACACCTTC.

This rearrangement joins TRBV18 to TRBJ1-4; no clear D. Germline lookup yields CDR1 KGHSH and CDR2 LQKENI. The CDR3 runs to 18 residues. V lost 2 bases and J 2 bases, leaving 18 bases between the germline ends. The CDR3 sequence is CASSPLGQTMGTNEKLFF. For the CDR3, the DNA is TGTGCCAGCTCACCATTAGGCCAGACAATGGGCACTAATGAAAAACTGTTTTTT.

The V and J genes are TRBV27 and TRBJ2-1; D remains ambiguous. Germline values: CDR1 MNHEY, CDR2 SMNVEV (reference sequence). This CDR3 contains 15 residues. Between the trimmed V and J ends, which lost 4 bases and 0 bases, there was a span of 10 bases. The CDR3 reads CASSSRPYSYNEQFF. The CDR3 nucleotides read TGTGCCAGCAGTTCCCGACCGTACTCCTACAATGAGCAGTTCTTC.

V is TRBV6-5 and J is TRBJ2-7; D may match TRBD1 or TRBD2 (5 bases each). The CDR3 sequence is 15 residues long. Between the trimmed V and J ends, which lost 0 bases and 2 bases, there was a span of 11 bases. Germline V gene data show CDR1 as MNHEY and CDR2 as SVGAGI. The CDR3, as DNA: TGTGCCAGCAGTTACTCGTGGGGGACCGCCTACGAGCAGTACTTC. Amino acids: CASSYSWGTAYEQYF.

The V and J genes are TRBV6-5 and TRBJ1-2; unclear D gene. Trimming removed 0 bases from V and 7 bases from J, with 15 bases in between. The CDR3 spans 15 residues. Germline values: CDR1 MNHEY, CDR2 SVGAGI. CDR3 loop: CASSYSIVSAFGYTF. Written as DNA, the CDR3 is TGTGCCAGCAGTTACTCGATTGTCTCAGCCTTTGGCTACACCTTC.

The chain uses TRBV6-1 and TRBJ1-5; 7 nucleotides line up with TRBD1. Germline V gene data show CDR1 as MNHNS and CDR2 as SASEGT. This CDR3 has 13 amino acids. J gave up 5 bases and V 10 bases, and 8 bases lay outside the gene matches. The CDR3 reads CATLRQGDQPQHF. CDR3 nucleotides: TGTGCCACCCTAAGACAGGGTGATCAGCCCCAGCATTTT.

This clone was recorded a few times. The rearrangement uses TRBV6-6 and TRBJ1-4; TRBD1 is a possible D gene (5 bases). The V end lost 6 bases, the J end lost 5 bases, and 10 bases lay between the germline ends. CDR1 MNHNY and CDR2 SVGAGI come from the germline V gene (reference sequence). The CDR3 spans 13 residues. The CDR3 region has the DNA TGTGCCAGCAGCCGGGACTTGAATGAAAAACTGTTTTTT. This gives the protein CASSRDLNEKLFF.

The gene calls are TRBV19 and TRBJ2-7; TRBD1 matches 8 bases. The CDR3 spans 14 residues. The germline V gene has CDR1 LNHDA and CDR2 SQIVND (reference sequence). Losses at the gene ends were 5 bases for V and 6 bases for J; bases not matched to a gene: 9. The CDR3 reads CASSPGQARVEQYF. CDR3 DNA sequence: TGTGCCAGTAGTCCGGGACAGGCCCGGGTCGAGCAGTACTTC.

V and J are TRBV6-4 and TRBJ2-2; the match to TRBD2 covers 8 bases. The CDR3 is 16 amino acids. The V segment lost 0 bases and the J segment 5 bases; nucleotides outside the gene matches: 5. In germline, CDR1 is MRHNA, CDR2 SNTAGT. The CDR3 protein is CASSDSKSSGTGELFF. CDR3 DNA sequence: TGTGCCAGCAGTGACTCTAAATCTAGCGGGACCGGGGAGCTGTTTTTT.

The chain couples TRBV9 to TRBJ1-1, with D perhaps matching TRBD1 (5 bases). The length of the CDR3 is 19 residues. V lost 2 bases and J 1 base, leaving 24 bases between the germline ends. From germline, CDR1 is SGDLS and CDR2 YYNGEE. CDR3 amino acids: CASSVSPDRNRGSNTEAFF. CDR3 coding DNA: TGTGCCAGCAGCGTCAGCCCAGACAGAAATAGAGGATCGAACACTGAAGCTTTCTTT. The full variable domain, in which reference TRBV9 and TRBJ1-1 provide the parts outside the CDR3, is DSGVTQTPKHLITATGQRVTLRCSPRSGDLSVYWYQQSLDQGLQFLIQYYNGEERAKGNILERFSAQQFPDLHSELNLSSLELGDSALYFCASSVSPDRNRGSNTEAFFGQGTRLTVV.

This clone was seen only once. The chain recombines TRBV19 with TRBJ2-7; D is possibly TRBD1 (6 bases). This CDR3 contains 13 residues. Looked up from germline, CDR1 is LNHDA and CDR2 is SQIVND (reference sequence). Trimming removed 8 bases at V and 6 bases at J, with 17 bases between. CDR3 residues: CASARDTGLEQYF. The DNA for the CDR3 is TGTGCCAGTGCTCGGGACACAGGACTCGAGCAGTACTTC. The full variable domain, with the rest looked up from reference TRBV19 and TRBJ2-7, is DGGITQSPKYLFRKEGQNVTLSCEQNLNHDAMYWYRQDPGQGLRLIYYSQIVNDFQKGDIAEGYSVSREKKESFPLTVTSAQKNPTAFYLCASARDTGLEQYFGPGTRLTVT.

The CDR3 loop reads CASSLGLADDEQFF. The CDR3 DNA sequence: TGTGCCAGCAGCTTAGGCCTAGCCGACGATGAGCAGTTCTTC. The chain has TRBV7-3 and TRBJ2-1, with a tentative D call TRBD2 (5 bases). Germline V lookup: CDR1 SGHTA, CDR2 FQGTGA. Trimming took off 2 bases at V and 8 bases at J, with 13 bases between the two ends. The CDR3 runs to 14 residues.

The V and J genes are TRBV11-2 and TRBJ1-1; D possibly corresponds to TRBD1 (5 bases). The V end was cut by 4 bases, the J end by 6 bases, with 15 bases between. The CDR3 contains 14 residues. The V gene's germline CDR1 is SGHAT and CDR2 FQNNGV. CDR3 region: CASSWGGAPAEAFF. The CDR3 coding sequence is TGTGCCAGCAGCTGGGGAGGGGCGCCGGCTGAAGCTTTCTTT.

The CDR3 is CASSLTPTAEAFF. The DNA for the CDR3 is TGTGCCAGCAGCTTAACCCCTACAGCTGAAGCTTTCTTT. The chain combines TRBV7-3 with TRBJ1-1, with D unclear. Trimming removed 0 bases at V and 6 bases at J, with 8 bases between. This CDR3 is 13 amino acids long. The germline gives CDR1 SGHTA, CDR2 FQGTGA.

This chain links TRBV5-1 with TRBJ1-3; no clear D. The CDR3 has 17 amino acids. Germline CDR1 SGHRS, CDR2 YFSETQ. V lost 2 bases to trimming and J lost 0 bases, with 15 bases between them. The CDR3 nucleotides are TGCGCCAGCAGCTTTCTCGGACTCGTAGACTCTGGAAACACCATATATTTT. This codes for CASSFLGLVDSGNTIYF. The full variable domain, rest sourced from reference TRBV5-1 and TRBJ1-3, is KAGVTQTPRYLIKTRGQQVTLSCSPISGHRSVSWYQQTPGQGLQFLFEYFSETQRNKGNFPGRFSGRQFSNSRSEMNVSTLELGDSALYLCASSFLGLVDSGNTIYFGEGSWLTVV.

The table lists this clone with a few counts. This chain links TRBV30 with TRBJ1-5; D perhaps matches TRBD1 (6 bases). Germline V CDR1 and CDR2: GTSNPN, SVGIG (reference sequence). This CDR3 spans 13 amino acids. Trimming took 5 bases from V and 9 from J, leaving 17 bases between them. CDR3 protein: CAWGEQGQGPQHF. In nucleotides, the CDR3 is TGTGCCTGGGGCGAACAGGGCCAGGGGCCCCAGCATTTT. Filled out from reference TRBV30 and TRBJ1-5, the complete variable domain reads SQTIHQWPATLVQPVGSPLSLECTVEGTSNPNLYWYRQAAGRGLQLLFYSVGIGQISSEVPQNLSASRPQDRQFILSSKKLLLSDSGFYLCAWGEQGQGPQHFGDGTRLSIL.

A few counts support this clone. The rearrangement links TRBV7-6 to TRBJ1-5; D gene ambiguous. V lost 5 bases to trimming and J lost 6 bases, with 14 bases between them. The CDR3 covers 14 residues. CDR1 and CDR2 from the germline V gene are SGHVS and FNYEAQ. CDR3 region: CASSLESMAQPQHF. The CDR3, as DNA: TGTGCCAGCAGCCTCGAAAGTATGGCTCAGCCCCAGCATTTT.

This chain links TRBV4-2 with TRBJ2-6; D might be TRBD2 (5 bases). The CDR3 loop spans 15 amino acids. Germline lookup yields CDR1 LGHNA and CDR2 YNFKEQ. V shed 0 bases and J shed 3 bases, with 6 bases lying between them. This CDR3 is CASSQDRDGANVLTF. Here the CDR3 DNA reads TGTGCCAGCAGCCAAGACCGGGATGGGGCCAACGTCCTGACTTTC.

This chain connects TRBV7-3 to TRBJ2-1, with 11 bases fitting TRBD2. The germline V gene encodes CDR1 SGHTA and CDR2 FQGTGA. There are 16 residues in the CDR3. With 5 bases clipped from V and 5 bases from J, the junction kept 8 bases outside the gene matches. This chain's CDR3 is CASSPRGTSGNNEQFF. CDR3 sequence (DNA): TGTGCCAGCAGCCCCCGAGGGACTAGCGGAAACAATGAGCAGTTCTTC. Full variable domain (rest looked up from reference TRBV7-3 and TRBJ2-1): GAGVSQTPSNKVTEKGKYVELRCDPISGHTALYWYRQSLGQGPEFLIYFQGTGAADDSGLPNDRFFAVRPEGSVSTLKIQRTERGDSAVYLCASSPRGTSGNNEQFFGPGTRLTVL.

This chain links TRBV9 with TRBJ2-3; 16 bases agree with TRBD2. From germline, CDR1 is SGDLS and CDR2 YYNGEE. Germline trimming cut 4 bases from V and 1 base from J; bases unmatched to any gene: 9. This CDR3 region has 19 residues. The CDR3 here is CASSTPQGLAGGRTDTQYF. As DNA, the CDR3 is TGTGCCAGCAGCACGCCCCAGGGACTAGCGGGGGGGCGCACAGATACGCAGTATTTT.

The CDR3 DNA is TGTGCCAGCAGTTTAACGGGACGGCAGCCCCAGCATTTT. Translated, it gives CASSLTGRQPQHF. The chain recombines TRBV27 with TRBJ1-5, with D possibly matching TRBD1 (5 bases). V was shortened by 2 bases and J by 7 bases, with 9 bases between the two germline ends. Germline V gene lookup returns CDR1 MNHEY and CDR2 SMNVEV (reference sequence). The CDR3 length is 13 residues.

The chain combines TRBV4-1 with TRBJ2-3; possibly TRBD1 or TRBD2 for D (5 bases each). V lost 4 bases and J lost 0, with 14 bases in between. The CDR3 spans 16 residues. Per the germline V gene, CDR1 is MGHRA and CDR2 is YSYEKL. The CDR3 is CASSLTSGTSTDTQYF. The CDR3 nucleotides are TGCGCCAGCAGCCTAACCTCGGGGACCAGCACAGATACGCAGTATTTT.

This chain uses TRBV6-6 with TRBJ1-4; tentatively, D is TRBD1 (6 bases). CDR3 size: 14 residues. Germline loops: CDR1 MNHNY, CDR2 SVGAGI (reference sequence). Trimming left V 10 bases short and J 3 bases short, with 15 bases between. The CDR3 region has the DNA TGTGCCATCAGGCCACAGGGACCTAATGAAAAACTGTTTTTT. The encoded protein is CAIRPQGPNEKLFF.

The rearrangement joins TRBV6-6 to TRBJ2-3; D might be TRBD2 (6 bases). V shed 4 bases and J shed 3 bases, with 8 bases lying between them. The CDR3 contains 13 residues. Germline lookup yields CDR1 MNHNY and CDR2 SVGAGI (reference sequence). The CDR3 region has the DNA TGTGCCAGCAGTTTTCGGGAGACAGATACGCAGTATTTT. Its protein product is CASSFRETDTQYF.

This clone appeared a few times. The rearrangement links TRBV6-1 to TRBJ1-5; no definite D call. The CDR3 runs to 14 residues. The V gene lost 2 bases and the J gene lost 3 bases, with 8 bases spanning the gap. Germline values: CDR1 MNHNS, CDR2 SASEGT. The CDR3 DNA sequence: TGTGCCAGCAGTGAACCGTGGGCCAATCAGCCCCAGCATTTT. It is translated as CASSEPWANQPQHF.

J is TRBJ2-2 and V is TRBV9, with a possible D match to TRBD2 (5 bases). V was cut by 5 bases and J by 0 bases, with 14 bases left in between. In germline, CDR1 is SGDLS, CDR2 YYNGEE. The CDR3 length is 16 residues. For the CDR3, the DNA is TGTGCCAGCAGTCTTATGACCGGGACGAACACCGGGGAGCTGTTTTTT. Encoded protein: CASSLMTGTNTGELFF.

J is TRBJ2-3 and V is TRBV7-2; D is undetermined. V lost 1 base and J 4 bases, leaving 6 bases between the germline ends. The length of the CDR3 is 13 residues. CDR1 and CDR2 from the germline V gene are SGHTA and FQGNSA. CDR3 amino acids: CASSLDPADTQYF. DNA of the CDR3: TGTGCCAGCAGCTTAGATCCGGCAGATACGCAGTATTTT.

This chain links TRBV6-5 with TRBJ1-1; 7 bases line up with TRBD1. CDR3 length: 14 amino acids. With V trimmed by 2 bases and J by 0 bases, 0 bases remained unmatched. Germline V lookup: CDR1 MNHEY, CDR2 SVGAGI. The CDR3 loop is CASSYRGLNTEAFF. The CDR3 DNA reads TGTGCCAGCAGTTACAGGGGGCTGAACACTGAAGCTTTCTTT.